This T cell receptor (beta chain) was documented in a study of OX40 agonist ivuxolimab in advanced cancers. This CDR3 has 15 amino acids. Per germline, CDR1 MNHNS and CDR2 SASEGT. Trimming took 3 bases from V and 11 from J, leaving 22 bases between them. Sequenced by immunoSEQ multiplex PCR; TCRdb stores in-frame clones only, minus some. The sample contains 65,000 to 80,000 clones, approximately 84% of which appear only once. This material consisted of CD4+ or CD8+ T cells sorted from blood, taken in a trial of the OX40 agonist ivuxolimab. This sequence joins TRBV6-1 and TRBJ1-1; no firm D call. The receptor comes from an adult with an advanced solid tumor such as melanoma, head and neck, liver or kidney cancer. CDR3 residues: CASSESGRAKSVAFF. The CDR3, as DNA: TGTGCCAGCAGTGAGTCAGGACGCGCCAAAAGTGTGGCTTTCTTT.